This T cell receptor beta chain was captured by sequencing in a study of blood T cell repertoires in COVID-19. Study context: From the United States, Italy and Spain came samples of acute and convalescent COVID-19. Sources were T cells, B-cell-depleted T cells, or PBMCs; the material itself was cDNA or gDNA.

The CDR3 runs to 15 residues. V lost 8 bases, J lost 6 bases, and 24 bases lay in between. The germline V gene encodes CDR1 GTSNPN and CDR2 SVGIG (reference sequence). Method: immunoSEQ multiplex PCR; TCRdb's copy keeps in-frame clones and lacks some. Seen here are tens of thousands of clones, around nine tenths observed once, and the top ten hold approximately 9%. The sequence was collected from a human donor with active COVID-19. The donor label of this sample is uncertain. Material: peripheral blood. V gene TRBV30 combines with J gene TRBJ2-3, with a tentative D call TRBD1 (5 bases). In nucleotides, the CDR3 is TGTGCCGCGATGCCACAGGACCTTCAGGAGGATACGCAGTATTTT. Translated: CAAMPQDLQEDTQYF. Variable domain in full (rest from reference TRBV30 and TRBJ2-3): SQTIHQWPATLVQPVGSPLSLECTVEGTSNPNLYWYRQAAGRGLQLLFYSVGIGQISSEVPQNLSASRPQDRQFILSSKKLLLSDSGFYLCAAMPQDLQEDTQYFGPGTRLTVL.